Shown below are 15 T cell receptor beta chains from a single sample sequenced in a study of OX40 agonist ivuxolimab in advanced cancers. Measured with immunoSEQ multiplex PCR; TCRdb has only the in-frame clones, and not every one. The sample has over 50,000 clones; approximately 82% are singletons. The specimen was CD4+ or CD8+ T cells sorted from blood, collected in a trial of the OX40 agonist ivuxolimab. These receptors were collected from an adult with an advanced solid tumor such as melanoma, head and neck, liver or kidney cancer.

V and J are TRBV16 and TRBJ2-7, with a weak D call TRBD2 (5 bases). Per the germline V gene, CDR1 is KGHSY and CDR2 is FQNENV. V was shortened by 4 bases and J by 2 bases, with 12 bases between the two germline ends. The CDR3 has 14 residues. The CDR3, as DNA: TGTGCCAGCAGCCCTCCCAGCGGAGCCTACGAGCAGTACTTC. Translated, it gives CASSPPSGAYEQYF.

This chain uses TRBV10-1 with TRBJ2-2, with D perhaps matching TRBD2 (5 bases). CDR1 is WNHNN and CDR2 is SYGVQD in the germline V gene (reference sequence). The CDR3 runs 13 residues. Trimming stripped 5 bases from V and 6 bases from J, with 10 bases between. CDR3 sequence reads: CASSPSEAGELFF. The CDR3 DNA is TGCGCCAGCAGTCCGTCGGAGGCCGGGGAGCTGTTTTTT.

The CDR3 DNA sequence: TGTGCCAGTAGTATATCATCGGGGGGCGGCTACGAGCAGTACTTC. It is translated as CASSISSGGGYEQYF. This chain joins TRBV19 and TRBJ2-7, with D perhaps TRBD2 (7 bases). V was trimmed by 2 bases and J by 3 bases, leaving 14 bases between them. CDR1 LNHDA and CDR2 SQIVND come from the germline V gene (reference sequence). The CDR3 totals 15 residues.

This chain uses TRBV11-2 with TRBJ2-1; weak D call: TRBD2 (5 bases). V was trimmed by 5 bases and J by 5 bases, leaving 13 bases between them. The CDR3 covers 14 residues. The germline V gene has CDR1 SGHAT and CDR2 FQNNGV. CDR3 region: CASSRDYSNNEQFF. Here the CDR3 DNA reads TGTGCCAGCAGCCGCGACTATTCAAACAATGAGCAGTTCTTC. The full variable domain, with the rest looked up from reference TRBV11-2 and TRBJ2-1, is EAGVAQSPRYKIIEKRQSVAFWCNPISGHATLYWYQQILGQGPKLLIQFQNNGVVDDSQLPKDRFSAERLKGVDSTLKIQPAKLEDSAVYLCASSRDYSNNEQFFGPGTRLTVL.

The gene calls are TRBV19 and TRBJ1-2; a weak D match, TRBD1 (6 bases). The CDR3 extends over 17 amino acids. Germline CDR1 and CDR2: LNHDA and SQIVND (reference sequence). The ends were cut back, 10 bases at V and 0 bases at J, with 24 bases in the middle. CDR3 amino acids: CAIPTGAGPAANYGYTF. The CDR3 DNA sequence: TGTGCCATCCCGACAGGAGCCGGCCCCGCGGCTAACTATGGCTACACCTTC. Filled out from reference TRBV19 and TRBJ1-2, the complete variable domain reads DGGITQSPKYLFRKEGQNVTLSCEQNLNHDAMYWYRQDPGQGLRLIYYSQIVNDFQKGDIAEGYSVSREKKESFPLTVTSAQKNPTAFYLCAIPTGAGPAANYGYTFGSGTRLTVV.

This clone appeared a single time. V is TRBV21-1 and J is TRBJ1-2; TRBD1 reflects the table's D call only, with no check against the DNA. TRBV21-1 has pseudogene status. The CDR3 covers 14 residues. In nucleotides, the CDR3 is TGTGCCAGCAGCAAACAGGACAGGGAGGCTGGCTACACCTTC. It encodes CASSKQDREAGYTF.

V usage is TRBV18 and J usage is TRBJ2-7, with no clear D. This CDR3 has 14 amino acids. V shed 3 bases and J shed 1 base, with 10 bases lying between them. Germline V gene sequence: CDR1 KGHSH, CDR2 LQKENI. The DNA for the CDR3 is TGTGCCAGCTCACCCTCGGCAGTTTCCTACGAGCAGTACTTC. It translates to CASSPSAVSYEQYF.

This chain links TRBV15 with TRBJ2-7, with D maybe TRBD1 (6 bases). The CDR3 spans 14 residues. The V gene's germline CDR1 is LNHNV and CDR2 YYDKDF (reference sequence). V shed 2 bases and J shed 1 base, with 9 bases lying between them. The CDR3: CATSRRTASYEQYF. CDR3 in DNA: TGTGCCACCAGCAGAAGGACAGCGTCCTACGAGCAGTACTTC. Filled out from reference TRBV15 and TRBJ2-7, the complete variable domain reads DAMVIQNPRYQVTQFGKPVTLSCSQTLNHNVMYWYQQKSSQAPKLLFHYYDKDFNNEADTPDNFQSRRPNTSFCFLDIRSPGLGDTAMYLCATSRRTASYEQYFGPGTRLTVT.

The chain employs TRBV6-1 and TRBJ2-3, with 13 bases matching TRBD2. Germline CDR1 is MNHNS and CDR2 is SASEGT. V lost 6 bases, J lost 4 bases, and 4 bases stayed unmatched. The CDR3 covers 15 residues. The CDR3 bases are TGTGCCAGCAGAGGAACTAGCGGGAGGGCAGATACGCAGTATTTT. It specifies CASRGTSGRADTQYF.

The J gene is TRBJ2-5, the V gene TRBV6-6, with a weak D call TRBD2 (7 bases). The CDR3 runs to 13 residues. Trimming took 5 bases from V and 5 from J, leaving 12 bases between them. The germline V gene encodes CDR1 MNHNY and CDR2 SVGAGI (reference sequence). This CDR3 is CASSTQGGETQYF. The CDR3 DNA sequence: TGTGCCAGCAGTACACAGGGAGGGGAGACCCAGTACTTC.

This clone has a handful of counts. The chain combines TRBV30 with TRBJ1-1; 7 bases line up with TRBD1. V shed 6 bases and J 9 bases; nucleotides not matched to a gene: 7. CDR3 size: 11 residues. Germline V gene data show CDR1 as GTSNPN and CDR2 as SVGIG (reference sequence). The CDR3 region has the DNA TGTGCCTGTAGGACGACAGGGAAAGCTTTCTTT. Residues: CACRTTGKAFF.

The rearrangement uses TRBV5-1 and TRBJ2-5; D remains unclear. The V end was cut by 7 bases, the J end by 2 bases, with 24 bases between. Germline CDR1 is SGHRS and CDR2 is YFSETQ. The CDR3 is 17 amino acids. In DNA, the CDR3 is TGCGCCAGCGCTCCTTCTGAATGGACCAGTAGGCAAGAGACCCAGTACTTC. It encodes CASAPSEWTSRQETQYF.

The chain has TRBV6-1 and TRBJ2-7, with D possibly matching TRBD1 (5 bases). V was cut by 6 bases and J by 3 bases, with 9 bases left in between. The CDR3 has 12 amino acids. The germline V gene has CDR1 MNHNS and CDR2 SASEGT. The CDR3 DNA follows: TGTGCCAGCAGGTATCAGGGCTACGAGCAGTACTTC. Its protein product is CASRYQGYEQYF.

The chain joins TRBV11-2 to TRBJ2-1, with 7 positions matching TRBD2. Germline V gives CDR1 SGHAT, CDR2 FQNNGV. The CDR3 sequence is 16 residues long. Trimming cost V 1 base and J 2 bases; bases outside gene matches: 5. The CDR3 nucleotides are TGTGCCAGCAGCTTAGGAGCGGGACGCGCCTACAATGAGCAGTTCTTC. It codes for CASSLGAGRAYNEQFF.

The chain carries TRBV2 and TRBJ2-5; D unclear. V dropped 6 bases and J dropped 3 bases, with 5 bases sitting between them. CDR1 and CDR2 from the germline V gene are SNHLY and FYNNEI. The CDR3 contains 11 residues. CDR3 nucleotides: TGTGCCAGCAGGGTCGAAGAGACCCAGTACTTC. Translating gives CASRVEETQYF.